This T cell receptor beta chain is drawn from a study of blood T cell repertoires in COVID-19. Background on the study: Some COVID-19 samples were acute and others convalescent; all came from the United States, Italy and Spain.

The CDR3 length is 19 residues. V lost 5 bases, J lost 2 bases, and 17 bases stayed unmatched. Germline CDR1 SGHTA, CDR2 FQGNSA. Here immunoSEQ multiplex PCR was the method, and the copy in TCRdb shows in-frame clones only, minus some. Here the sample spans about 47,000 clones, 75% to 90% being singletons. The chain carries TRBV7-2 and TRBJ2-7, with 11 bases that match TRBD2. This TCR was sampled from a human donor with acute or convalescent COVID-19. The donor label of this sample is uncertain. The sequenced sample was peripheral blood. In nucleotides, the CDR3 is TGTGCCAGCAGCAAAGCTCCCTATAGCGGGAGGGTCCGCACCTACGAGCAGTACTTC. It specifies CASSKAPYSGRVRTYEQYF. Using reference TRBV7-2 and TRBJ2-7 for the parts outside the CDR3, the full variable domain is GAGVSQSPSNKVTEKGKDVELRCDPISGHTALYWYRQSLGQGLEFLIYFQGNSAPDKSGLPSDRFSAERTGGSVSTLTIQRTQQEDSAVYLCASSKAPYSGRVRTYEQYFGPGTRLTVT.